Presented here are 8 T cell receptor beta chains from one specimen sequenced in a study of regulatory and conventional T cells in RAG deficiency listed by TCRdb under 2017. Before genomic DNA extraction, regulatory T cells were purified from blood as CD4+CD25-high CD127-low cells. The library was obtained by the immunoSEQ multiplex PCR assay. Held by TCRdb, this immuneACCESS table contains in-frame sequences only and omits some clones. Under half of the omission traces to an unresolved V gene where checked; the cause of the rest is unknown. The sample includes about 30,000 clones, with about 89% observed a single time. The ten most abundant clones make up approximately 0.8% of the sample. The same specimen was also included in a second study, on regulatory T cells. According to the second study: For the multiplex PCR, 52 forward TRBV primers and 13 reverse TRBJ primers were used, and amplification bias was corrected with both assay-based and computational methods.

What was sequenced was Tregs sorted from blood. These receptors originate from a human donor in good health.

The chain joins TRBV6-6 to TRBJ2-7; 9 bases line up with TRBD1. This CDR3 comprises 15 residues. Trimming took 5 bases from V and 5 from J; bases not matched to a gene: 10. Germline assignment: CDR1 MNHNY and CDR2 SVGAGI (reference sequence). CDR3 loop: CASSPLDRGNDEQYF. The CDR3 coding sequence is TGTGCCAGCAGTCCACTCGACAGGGGGAACGACGAGCAGTACTTC.

Concerning this clone itself: A junction boundary mismatches the germline segment, possibly from a read error. This chain joins TRBV7-7 and TRBJ2-2; D may match TRBD1 or TRBD2 (5 bases each). The germline V gene encodes CDR1 SSHAT and CDR2 FNYEAQ (reference sequence). The CDR3 covers 15 residues. The CDR3 reads CASSLEGRAPGELFF. CDR3 DNA sequence: TGTGCTAGCAGCTTAGAGGGCAGGGCCCCCGGGGAGCTGTTTTTT.

The chain employs TRBV7-9 and TRBJ1-4, with TRBD1 matching 7 bases. Per germline, CDR1 SEHNR and CDR2 FQNEAQ (reference sequence). J lost 2 bases, V lost 5 bases, and 5 bases had no gene match. The CDR3 sequence is 15 residues long. This CDR3 reads CASSRDRATNEKLFF. As DNA, the CDR3 is TGTGCCAGCAGCAGAGACAGGGCCACTAATGAAAAACTGTTTTTT. The variable domain in full, with the rest retrieved from reference TRBV7-9 and TRBJ1-4, is DTGVSQNPRHKITKRGQNVTFRCDPISEHNRLYWYRQTLGQGPEFLTYFQNEAQLEKSRLLSDRFSAERPKGSFSTLEIQRTEQGDSAMYLCASSRDRATNEKLFFGSGTQLSVL.

The chain employs TRBV7-6 and TRBJ1-1; the D gene is possibly TRBD1 (5 bases). CDR1 and CDR2 from the germline V gene are SGHVS and FNYEAQ. This CDR3 has 15 amino acids. The V and J ends lost 0 bases and 0 bases respectively, with 8 bases between them. In DNA form, the CDR3 reads TGTGCCAGCAGCTTAGCTGGGGGGATGAACACTGAAGCTTTCTTT. Amino acid sequence: CASSLAGGMNTEAFF.

The chain links TRBV28 to TRBJ1-1, with TRBD1 as a possible D gene (5 bases). The CDR3 is made up of 13 amino acids. Looked up from germline, CDR1 is MDHEN and CDR2 is SYDVKM. Between the trimmed V and J ends, which lost 3 bases and 0 bases, there was a span of 5 bases. The CDR3 DNA follows: TGTGCCAGCAGTTTGGGGCTGAACACTGAAGCTTTCTTT. It specifies CASSLGLNTEAFF.

This clone was detected only once. This chain joins TRBV29-1 and TRBJ2-3; 15 bases agree with TRBD2. There are 14 residues in the CDR3. Unmatched junction bases numbered 3, after V lost 7 bases and J lost 4 bases. The germline V gene encodes CDR1 SQVTM and CDR2 ANQGSEA. The CDR3 spells CSGRTSGGADTQYF. CDR3 nucleotides: TGCAGCGGGCGGACTAGCGGGGGGGCAGATACGCAGTATTTT.

The chain couples TRBV28 to TRBJ1-5, with 7 bases matching TRBD1. Germline CDR1 MDHEN, CDR2 SYDVKM. The CDR3 totals 12 residues. Unmatched junction bases numbered 7, after V lost 11 bases and J lost 6 bases. CDR3 DNA: TGTGCCGGATCAGGGGGGGGTCAGCCCCAGCATTTT. Translation: CAGSGGGQPQHF.

The chain has TRBV7-3 and TRBJ1-1, with D perhaps TRBD1 (6 bases). The CDR3 totals 15 residues. The germline V gene encodes CDR1 SGHTA and CDR2 FQGTGA. V lost 4 bases and J lost 5, with 17 bases in between. The CDR3 coding sequence is TGTGCCAGCAGCTCCCAAGACAGGTTGTGGACTGAAGCTTTCTTT. Amino acid sequence: CASSSQDRLWTEAFF. The complete variable domain, with remaining parts taken from reference TRBV7-3 and TRBJ1-1, reads GAGVSQTPSNKVTEKGKYVELRCDPISGHTALYWYRQSLGQGPEFLIYFQGTGAADDSGLPNDRFFAVRPEGSVSTLKIQRTERGDSAVYLCASSSQDRLWTEAFFGQGTRLTVV.